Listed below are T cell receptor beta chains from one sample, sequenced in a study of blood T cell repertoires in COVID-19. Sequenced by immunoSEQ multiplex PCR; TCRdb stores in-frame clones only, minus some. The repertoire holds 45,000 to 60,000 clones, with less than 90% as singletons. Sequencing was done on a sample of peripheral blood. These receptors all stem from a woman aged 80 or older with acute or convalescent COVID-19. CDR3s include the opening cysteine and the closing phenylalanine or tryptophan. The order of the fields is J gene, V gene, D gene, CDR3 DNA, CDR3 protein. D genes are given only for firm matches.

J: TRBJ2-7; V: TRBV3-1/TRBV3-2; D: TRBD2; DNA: TGTGCCAGCAGCCGATCTAGCGGGGGGGCCTACGAGCAGTACTTC; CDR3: CASSRSSGGAYEQYF
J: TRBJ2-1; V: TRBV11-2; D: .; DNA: TGTGCCAGCAGCCGCGAGACTCATGAGCAGTTCTTC; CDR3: CASSRETHEQFF
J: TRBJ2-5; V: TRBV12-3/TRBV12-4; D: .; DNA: TGTGCCAGCAGGGACAGTAACCAAGAGACCCAGTACTTC; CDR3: CASRDSNQETQYF
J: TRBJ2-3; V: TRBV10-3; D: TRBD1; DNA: TGTGCCACCAGGGGGTGGGACAGGGAGTCAGATACGCAGTATTTT; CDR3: CATRGWDRESDTQYF
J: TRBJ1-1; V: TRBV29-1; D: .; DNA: TGCAGCGTTGGTGACAGGAGAACTCCCGCTGAAGCTTTCTTT; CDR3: CSVGDRRTPAEAFF
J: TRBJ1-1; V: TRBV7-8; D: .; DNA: TGTGCCAGCAGCAATTGGGGGGGGGACACTGAAGCTTTCTTT; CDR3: CASSNWGGDTEAFF
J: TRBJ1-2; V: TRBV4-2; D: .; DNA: TGTGCCAGCAGCCAAGATTTCATTGGGGGCGCAGGGGGCTACACCTTC; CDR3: CASSQDFIGGAGGYTF
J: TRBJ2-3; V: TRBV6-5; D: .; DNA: TGTGCCAGCAGAGGGTGGCAGGGGTACGGAGATACGCAGTATTTT; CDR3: CASRGWQGYGDTQYF
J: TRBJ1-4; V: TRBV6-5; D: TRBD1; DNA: TGTGCCAGCAGTTACACCACGGCAGGGACAGGAGAAAAACTGTTTTTT; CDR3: CASSYTTAGTGEKLFF
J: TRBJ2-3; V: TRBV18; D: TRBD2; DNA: TGTGCCAGCTCACCGACTAGCGGAGATACGCAGTATTTT; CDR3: CASSPTSGDTQYF
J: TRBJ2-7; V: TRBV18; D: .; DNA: TGTGCCAGCTCACCAACGAGGGCCGAGCAGTACTTC; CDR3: CASSPTRAEQYF
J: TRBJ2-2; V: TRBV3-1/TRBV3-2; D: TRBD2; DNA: TGTGCCAGCAGCTCTAAGGGGAGGGGACGGGACACCGGGGAGCTGTTTTTT; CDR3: CASSSKGRGRDTGELFF
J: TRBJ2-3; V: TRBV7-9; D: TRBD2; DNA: TGTGCCAGCAGCCCCCGATTGGCGGGGGGCACAGATACGCAGTATTTT; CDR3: CASSPRLAGGTDTQYF
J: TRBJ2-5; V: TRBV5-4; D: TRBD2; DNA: TGTGCCAGCAGCCGGACTAGCGGGGGGGAGTGGGAGACCCAGTACTTC; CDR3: CASSRTSGGEWETQYF
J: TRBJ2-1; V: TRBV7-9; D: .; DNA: TGTGCCAGCAGCCCCACAGGCAAGTGGAGTGAGCAGTTCTTC; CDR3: CASSPTGKWSEQFF
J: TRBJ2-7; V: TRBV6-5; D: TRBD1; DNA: TGTGCCAGCAGAACCGGGACAGGGTTATACGAGCAGTACTTC; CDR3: CASRTGTGLYEQYF
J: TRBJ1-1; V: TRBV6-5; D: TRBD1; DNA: TGTGCCAGCAGCCGGACAGGGGCTGAAGCTTTCTTT; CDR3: CASSRTGAEAFF
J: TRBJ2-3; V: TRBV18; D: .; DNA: TGTGCCAGCTCACCACGGGCAGGCCCTCGAGATACGCAGTATTTT; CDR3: CASSPRAGPRDTQYF